These 21 T cell receptor beta chains were all obtained from the same sample, sequenced in a study of PD-L1 blockade in urothelial cancer. This table comes from immunoSEQ multiplex PCR, and its TCRdb copy is limited to in-frame clones, with some not included. The sample yields some 87,000 clones, roughly 91% seen once. The time point denotes: pretreatment peripheral blood. Specimen: PBMCs, collected around atezolizumab (anti-PD-L1) treatment. The receptors were gathered from a man aged 55 to 70 with urothelial cancer.

This chain uses TRBV29-1 with TRBJ2-2; tentatively, D is TRBD1 (6 bases). CDR3 length: 13 residues. CDR1 SQVTM and CDR2 ANQGSEA come from the germline V gene. Trimming pared 6 bases from V and 2 bases from J, leaving 10 bases between. The CDR3 DNA is TGCAGCGTGGGGACATTCAACACCGGGGAGCTGTTTTTT. It is translated as CSVGTFNTGELFF.

The chain joins TRBV9 to TRBJ2-3; no clear D. CDR1 is SGDLS and CDR2 is YYNGEE in the germline V gene. Trimming cost V 2 bases and J 6 bases, with 10 bases left between them. CDR3 length: 13 residues. CDR3 bases: TGTGCCAGCAGCGTTGCCCACAGTGATACGCAGTATTTT. This codes for CASSVAHSDTQYF.

This clone was observed a single time. V gene TRBV27 combines with J gene TRBJ2-1, with D possibly matching TRBD2 (5 bases). The CDR3 runs 15 residues. V lost 6 bases and J 1 base, leaving 13 bases between the germline ends. Per germline, CDR1 MNHEY and CDR2 SMNVEV (reference sequence). The CDR3 spells CASRPGISSYNEQFF. DNA of the CDR3: TGTGCCAGCAGGCCGGGGATAAGTTCCTACAATGAGCAGTTCTTC.

V gene TRBV5-1 combines with J gene TRBJ1-4, with D perhaps matching TRBD1 (5 bases). This CDR3 contains 14 residues. The V end lost 2 bases, the J end lost 4 bases, and 9 bases lay between the germline ends. Germline loops: CDR1 SGHRS, CDR2 YFSETQ. Here the CDR3 reads CASSFTGYNEKLFF. CDR3 DNA sequence: TGCGCCAGCAGCTTTACAGGTTATAATGAAAAACTGTTTTTT.

V gene TRBV19 combines with J gene TRBJ2-7, with 7 positions matching TRBD1. Trimming took 5 bases from V and 3 from J; bases not matched to a gene: 10. CDR3 length: 15 residues. CDR1 LNHDA and CDR2 SQIVND come from the germline V gene (reference sequence). The CDR3 loop is CASSPTGTANYEQYF. The CDR3 DNA sequence: TGTGCCAGTAGTCCCACCGGGACAGCTAACTACGAGCAGTACTTC.

The rearrangement uses TRBV19 and TRBJ2-1; TRBD2 matches 7 bases. In germline, CDR1 is LNHDA, CDR2 SQIVND (reference sequence). Trimming cost V 7 bases and J 4 bases; bases outside gene matches: 10. The CDR3 is 15 residues long. The CDR3 is CASNLGGFAYNEQFF. In nucleotides, the CDR3 is TGTGCCAGTAACTTGGGGGGGTTTGCTTACAATGAGCAGTTCTTC.

This rearrangement joins TRBV7-6 to TRBJ2-7; D gene unclear. Germline CDR1 is SGHVS and CDR2 is FNYEAQ. V was cut by 5 bases and J by 6 bases, with 14 bases left in between. The CDR3 consists of 13 residues. The CDR3: CASSPVVSREQYF. CDR3 coding DNA: TGTGCCAGCAGCCCGGTCGTAAGCCGCGAGCAGTACTTC.

V usage is TRBV7-2 and J usage is TRBJ2-7; D might be TRBD1 (6 bases). V was shortened by 0 bases and J by 3 bases, with 12 bases between the two germline ends. This CDR3 is 15 amino acids long. Germline-derived CDR1 and CDR2 are SGHTA and FQGNSA. This chain's CDR3 is CASSLAGIGGYEQYF. The CDR3 coding sequence is TGTGCCAGCAGCTTAGCAGGGATAGGGGGCTACGAGCAGTACTTC.

The chain combines TRBV28 with TRBJ2-5; TRBD2 aligns across 7 bases. Germline CDR1 is MDHEN and CDR2 is SYDVKM. Trimming cost V 6 bases and J 2 bases; bases outside gene matches: 6. The CDR3 consists of 14 residues. The CDR3 bases are TGTGCCAGCAGCACCGGCGGGGGACAAGAGACCCAGTACTTC. It is translated as CASSTGGGQETQYF.

The CDR3 loop is CASSEVDGVTSGYTF. CDR3 nucleotide sequence: TGTGCCAGCAGTGAAGTCGACGGGGTGACATCTGGCTACACCTTC. The rearrangement links TRBV6-1 to TRBJ1-2, with D uncertain. With 1 base removed from V and 7 bases from J, the gap between germline ends came to 16 bases. This CDR3 is built from 15 residues. Germline values: CDR1 MNHNS, CDR2 SASEGT.

The chain carries TRBV5-1 and TRBJ2-1; TRBD2 might be the D (6 bases). CDR1 is SGHRS, CDR2 YFSETQ, per germline. The V end was cut by 0 bases, the J end by 5 bases, with 12 bases between. The CDR3 is 15 amino acids. CDR3 nucleotides: TGCGCCAGCAGCTTGGAAGGGACTCTCAACAATGAGCAGTTCTTC. Translation gives CASSLEGTLNNEQFF.

The V gene is TRBV6-5, the J gene TRBJ1-2; 7 bases line up with TRBD1. V lost 6 bases to trimming and J lost 7 bases; unmatched junction nucleotides: 8. The CDR3 covers 13 residues. Germline CDR1 reads MNHEY; CDR2 reads SVGAGI. CDR3 bases: TGTGCCAGCAGCCCGCAGGGGGACAGTGGCTACACCTTC. Amino acid sequence: CASSPQGDSGYTF.

The chain couples TRBV4-3 to TRBJ2-7; TRBD1 matches at 7 bases. The ends lost 1 base at V and 2 bases at J; junction bases unmatched: 8. The CDR3 contains 16 residues. Germline CDR1 LGHNA, CDR2 YSLEER. Written as DNA, the CDR3 is TGCGCCAGCAGCCAAGGACAGGGTCTCAGTCCCTACGAGCAGTACTTC. As protein: CASSQGQGLSPYEQYF.

The V and J genes are TRBV25-1 and TRBJ2-1; no definite D call. Germline loops: CDR1 MGHDK, CDR2 SYGVNS. The CDR3 length is 16 residues. V was cut by 3 bases and J by 0 bases, with 12 bases left in between. In DNA form, the CDR3 reads TGTGCCAGCAGTGATGCAGGCTTCCACTCCTACAATGAGCAGTTCTTC. This translates into CASSDAGFHSYNEQFF.

The chain links TRBV28 to TRBJ1-1; the D gene is possibly TRBD1 (6 bases). This CDR3 comprises 14 residues. Germline loops: CDR1 MDHEN, CDR2 SYDVKM. Trimming removed 5 bases from V and 3 bases from J, with 13 bases in between. CDR3 sequence reads: CASSGSRGDTEAFF. DNA for the CDR3: TGTGCCAGCAGTGGGAGCAGGGGAGACACTGAAGCTTTCTTT.

CDR3 region: CASSQAREQQFF. DNA of the CDR3: TGCGCCAGCAGCCAAGCCCGAGAACAGCAGTTCTTC. V is TRBV4-3 and J is TRBJ2-1, with D unclear. The germline V gene encodes CDR1 LGHNA and CDR2 YSLEER. Trimming removed 1 base at V and 11 bases at J, with 9 bases between. The length of the CDR3 is 12 residues.

The chain couples TRBV29-1 to TRBJ2-1; D may be TRBD1 (6 bases). V lost 6 bases, J lost 3 bases, and 9 bases lay in between. Germline CDR1 SQVTM, CDR2 ANQGSEA. The CDR3 is made up of 12 amino acids. Here the CDR3 reads CSVQGGYNEQFF. In DNA, the CDR3 is TGCAGCGTCCAAGGGGGCTACAATGAGCAGTTCTTC.

The V gene is TRBV27, the J gene TRBJ2-7; TRBD1 is a possible D gene (7 bases). This CDR3 has 13 residues. CDR1 and CDR2 (germline): MNHEY, SMNVEV (reference sequence). V gave up 5 bases and J gave up 4 bases, with 12 bases separating them. In nucleotides, the CDR3 is TGTGCCAGCAGTCGACAGGGACTGTACGAGCAGTACTTC. Translated: CASSRQGLYEQYF.

This clone was recorded only once. The chain is built from TRBV14 and TRBJ2-1, with TRBD2 matching 7 bases. Germline CDR1 SGHDN, CDR2 FVKESK. The CDR3 contains 14 residues. V gave up 6 bases and J gave up 3 bases; unmatched junction bases: 5. CDR3 sequence reads: CASRPGGHYNEQFF. The CDR3 DNA follows: TGTGCCAGCAGACCGGGGGGTCACTACAATGAGCAGTTCTTC.

This chain links TRBV5-3 with TRBJ2-3; 7 nucleotides line up with TRBD1. TRBV5-3 is identified as an open reading frame with a role that is uncertain. This CDR3 is built from 14 residues. Trimming took 10 bases from V and 2 from J; bases not matched to a gene: 10. The CDR3 sequence: CAPGPGTDTDTQYF. The CDR3 DNA reads as TGTGCCCCTGGGCCCGGGACAGACACAGATACGCAGTATTTT.

The chain links TRBV5-4 to TRBJ1-1, with TRBD1 matching over 11 bases. Unmatched junction bases numbered 2, after V lost 4 bases and J lost 0 bases. The CDR3 loop spans 15 amino acids. Germline V gene sequence: CDR1 SGHNT, CDR2 YYREEE (reference sequence). CDR3 protein: CASSPGQGVNTEAFF. Here the CDR3 DNA reads TGTGCCAGCAGCCCGGGACAGGGGGTGAACACTGAAGCTTTCTTT.